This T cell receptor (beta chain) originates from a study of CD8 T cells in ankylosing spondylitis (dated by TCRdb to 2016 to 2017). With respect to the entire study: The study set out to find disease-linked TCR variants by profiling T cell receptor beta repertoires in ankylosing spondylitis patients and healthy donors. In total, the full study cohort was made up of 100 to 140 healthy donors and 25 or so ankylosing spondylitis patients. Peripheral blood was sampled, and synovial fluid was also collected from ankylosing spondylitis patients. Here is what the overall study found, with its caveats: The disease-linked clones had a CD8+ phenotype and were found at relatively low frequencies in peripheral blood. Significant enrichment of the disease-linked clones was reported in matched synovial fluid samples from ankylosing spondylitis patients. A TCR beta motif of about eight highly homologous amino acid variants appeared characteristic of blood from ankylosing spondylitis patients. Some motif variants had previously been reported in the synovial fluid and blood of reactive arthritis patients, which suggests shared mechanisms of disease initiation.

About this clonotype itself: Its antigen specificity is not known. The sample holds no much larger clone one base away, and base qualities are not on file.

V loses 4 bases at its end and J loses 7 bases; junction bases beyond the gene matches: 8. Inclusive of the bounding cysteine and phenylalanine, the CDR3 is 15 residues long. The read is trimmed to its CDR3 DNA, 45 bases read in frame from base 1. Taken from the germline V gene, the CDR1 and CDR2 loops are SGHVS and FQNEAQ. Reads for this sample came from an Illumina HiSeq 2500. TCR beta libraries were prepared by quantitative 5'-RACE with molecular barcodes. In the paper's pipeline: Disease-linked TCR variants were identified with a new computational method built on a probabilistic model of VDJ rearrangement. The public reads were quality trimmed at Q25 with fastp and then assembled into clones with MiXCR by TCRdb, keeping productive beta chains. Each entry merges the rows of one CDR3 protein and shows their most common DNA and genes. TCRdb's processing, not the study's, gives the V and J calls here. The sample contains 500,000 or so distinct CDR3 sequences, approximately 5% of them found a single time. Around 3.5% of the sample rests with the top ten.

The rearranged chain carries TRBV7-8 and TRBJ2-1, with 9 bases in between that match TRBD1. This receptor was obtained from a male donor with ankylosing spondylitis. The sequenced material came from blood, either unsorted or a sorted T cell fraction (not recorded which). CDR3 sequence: CASSSQVGQGNEQFF. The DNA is TGTGCCAGCAGCTCCCAGGTGGGACAGGGTAATGAGCAGTTCTTC.